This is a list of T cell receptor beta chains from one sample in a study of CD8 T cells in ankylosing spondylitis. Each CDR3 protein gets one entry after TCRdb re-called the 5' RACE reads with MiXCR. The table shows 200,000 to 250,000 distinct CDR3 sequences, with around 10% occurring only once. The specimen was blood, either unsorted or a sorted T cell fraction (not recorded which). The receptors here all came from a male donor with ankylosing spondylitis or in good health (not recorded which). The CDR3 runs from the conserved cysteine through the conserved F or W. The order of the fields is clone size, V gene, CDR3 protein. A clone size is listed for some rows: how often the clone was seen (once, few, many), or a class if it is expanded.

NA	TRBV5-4	CASSQTRGAHGYNF
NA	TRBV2	CASRNGGAYNEQFF
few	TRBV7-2	CASSSTTGGKLFF
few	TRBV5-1	CASTPGFFGHTEAFF
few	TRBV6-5	CASSYYLNTEAFF
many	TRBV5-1	CASSLDGTVTYEQYF
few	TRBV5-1	CASSFGDVRNNEQFF
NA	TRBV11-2	CASSSIPGRFTEAFF
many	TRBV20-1	CSAKIKRGTEAFF
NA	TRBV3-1	CASSQSDRGPNEQYF
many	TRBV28	CASSLAGGLNYEQYF
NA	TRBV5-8	CASSPGLAYYNEQFF
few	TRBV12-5	CASGFGGPGESEAFF
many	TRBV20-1	CSARKQGARGEQYF
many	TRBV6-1	CATTPKLDHNEQFF
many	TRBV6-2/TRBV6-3	CASSYSGTGGRGYTF
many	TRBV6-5	CASSYGGETTEAFF
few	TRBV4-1	CASSQDPRTGAGELFF
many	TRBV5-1	CASSLAPGQRSQETQYF
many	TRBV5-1	CASSVGLAGYEQYF
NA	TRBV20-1	CSAIKVETEAFF
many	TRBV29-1	CSVGLGQHTDTQYF
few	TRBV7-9	CASSPGTGIHEQYF
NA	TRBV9	CASSEGGTSGGEQFF
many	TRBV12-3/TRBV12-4	CASSPYATETQYF
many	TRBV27	CASSPSSQEGLNYEQYF
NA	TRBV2	CASSRSKRQEYNEQFF
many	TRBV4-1	CASSQDPGTGLHF
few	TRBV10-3	CAISAVAGTGELFF
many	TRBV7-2	CASSLGTGIYEQYF
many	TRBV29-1	CSVAMDRGPFEQYF
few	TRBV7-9	CASSLPTGGQETQYF
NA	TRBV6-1	CASKWAGAVEKLFF
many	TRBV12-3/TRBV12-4	CASSPPRRHTEAFF
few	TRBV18	CASSQKGQGLYTEAFF
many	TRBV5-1	CASNPGQAYEQYF
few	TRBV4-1	CASSQGLGDEQFF
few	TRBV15	CATSTATSGANVLTF
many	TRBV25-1	CASSLTPGISRINEQFF
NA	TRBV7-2	CASSRLPEASYEQYF
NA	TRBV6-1	CASSLDSAYNAQFF
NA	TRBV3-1	CASSHGGSSTDTQYF